This T cell receptor beta chain originates from a study of T cells in localized non-small cell lung cancer. Study results and limitations: Only one tumor region was sequenced, so heterogeneity remains possible. Maximal T cell clonality occurred in uninvolved adjacent lung, with tumor ranking below it. The appearance of a median roughly 58 of the top 100 tumor clones was seen in adjacent lung.

The CDR3 is made up of 14 amino acids. CDR1 is SEHNR and CDR2 is FQNEAQ in the germline V gene (reference sequence). The V and J ends lost 5 bases and 1 base respectively, with 11 bases between them. As regards this clone: Its specificity is unknown.

TCRdb's table, derived via immunoSEQ multiplex PCR, lists solely in-frame clones and lacks some. Seen here are roughly 72,000 clones, 80% to 90% observed once, and the top ten hold 21%. Sequencing used peripheral blood, obtained before any cancer treatment. The clonotype originates from a male donor older than 55 with stage III squamous cell lung carcinoma. V gene TRBV7-9 combines with J gene TRBJ1-2; possibly TRBD1 for D (5 bases). The CDR3 bases are TGTGCCAGCAGCCTCCCGACAGTTAACTATGGCTACACCTTC. Its protein is CASSLPTVNYGYTF.